This TCR beta chain was profiled in a study of shared clonotypes between healthy human individuals. The naive CD8 population came from CD45RO-negative cells selected for CCR7, without terminally differentiated effector memory CD45RA+ cells. Sequenced by immunoSEQ multiplex PCR; TCRdb stores in-frame clones only, minus some. The repertoire holds some 2,100,000 clones, with more than 85% as singletons. This CDR3 has 15 amino acids. The germline V gene has CDR1 MNHEY and CDR2 SMNVEV (reference sequence). Trimming left V 3 bases short and J 1 base short, with 11 bases between. The clonotype originates from a man between 18 and 29 years old in good health. Some clones in this sample may be carry-over from other donors' samples. This chain uses TRBV27 with TRBJ2-3, with D unclear. The specimen sequenced was naive CD8+ T cells from PBMCs. CDR3 DNA: TGTGCCAGCAGTTTTCGTTTCGGCGGCACAGATACGCAGTATTTT. Translated: CASSFRFGGTDTQYF.